A single sample is the source of the 21 T cell receptor beta chains below, sequenced in a study of blood T cell repertoires in COVID-19. TCRdb's copy holds only in-frame clones and misses some; the assay was immunoSEQ multiplex PCR. The sample yields some 230,000 clones, roughly four fifths seen once. Sequences were obtained from peripheral blood. The receptors come from a woman aged 55-70 years with acute or convalescent COVID-19.

CDR3 bases: TGTGCCATCAGTGAGTCTCCCACACTAGTCAATGAGCAGTTCTTC. Protein sequence: CAISESPTLVNEQFF. The chain is built from TRBV10-3 and TRBJ2-1; perhaps TRBD2 as D (5 bases). Germline CDR1 reads ENHRY; CDR2 reads SYGVKD. The CDR3 extends over 15 amino acids. V gave up 0 bases and J gave up 6 bases, with 12 bases separating them.

The V and J genes are TRBV7-2 and TRBJ1-2; a weak D match, TRBD1 (6 bases). Trimming stripped 4 bases from V and 8 bases from J, with 20 bases between. CDR1 is SGHTA and CDR2 is FQGNSA in the germline V gene. The CDR3 is made up of 15 amino acids. The CDR3 loop reads CASSYDRTPSGGYTF. The CDR3 DNA reads TGTGCCAGCAGCTACGACAGGACACCCTCGGGAGGCTACACCTTC.

The CDR3 DNA reads as TGTGCCAGCAGCTCGCAGGGGACCTCCTACAATGAGCAGTTCTTC. Its translation: CASSSQGTSYNEQFF. V usage is TRBV11-2 and J usage is TRBJ2-1; maybe TRBD1 (6 bases). Germline CDR1 SGHAT, CDR2 FQNNGV. The CDR3 has 15 residues. Between the trimmed V and J ends, which lost 4 bases and 0 bases, there was a span of 10 bases.

This clone turned up a few times. This chain uses TRBV5-4 with TRBJ1-2; D might be TRBD1 (6 bases). Germline V gene sequence: CDR1 SGHNT, CDR2 YYREEE (reference sequence). Trimming stripped 4 bases from V and 0 bases from J, with 13 bases between. The CDR3 is made up of 15 amino acids. The CDR3 nucleotides are TGTGCCAGCAGCCCCCAAACAGGGTCTAACTATGGCTACACCTTC. Amino acids: CASSPQTGSNYGYTF. Variable domain in full (rest from reference TRBV5-4 and TRBJ1-2): ETGVTQSPTHLIKTRGQQVTLRCSSQSGHNTVSWYQQALGQGPQFIFQYYREEENGRGNFPPRFSGLQFPNYSSELNVNALELDDSALYLCASSPQTGSNYGYTFGSGTRLTVV.

This rearrangement joins TRBV9 to TRBJ2-5, with 7 positions matching TRBD1. The CDR3 consists of 15 residues. After removal of 0 bases from V and 5 bases from J, the junction contained 7 bases not matched to a gene. CDR1 and CDR2 (germline): SGDLS, YYNGEE. CDR3 sequence (DNA): TGTGCCAGCAGCGTAGAATCTCGACAGGGTGAGACCCAGTACTTC. Its protein product is CASSVESRQGETQYF.

V gene TRBV7-2 combines with J gene TRBJ1-6; 9 nucleotides match TRBD1. After removal of 4 bases from V and 9 bases from J, the junction contained 7 bases not matched to a gene. In germline, CDR1 is SGHTA, CDR2 FQGNSA. The CDR3 length is 15 residues. CDR3: CASSSTGGGGSPLHF. The CDR3 DNA follows: TGTGCCAGCAGCTCCACAGGGGGCGGCGGTTCACCCCTCCACTTT.

The rearrangement uses TRBV2 and TRBJ1-4; D unclear. The CDR3 has 14 residues. The germline V gene has CDR1 SNHLY and CDR2 FYNNEI. The ends were cut back, 2 bases at V and 5 bases at J, with 9 bases in the middle. CDR3 sequence reads: CASSERTGNEKLFF. DNA for the CDR3: TGTGCCAGCAGTGAACGAACGGGAAATGAAAAACTGTTTTTT.

The chain has TRBV4-3 and TRBJ1-4; TRBD1 is a possible D gene (5 bases). V was shortened by 2 bases and J by 0 bases, with 16 bases between the two germline ends. Germline V CDR1 and CDR2: LGHNA, YSLEER. The CDR3 extends over 18 amino acids. For the CDR3, the DNA is TGCGCCAGCAGCCAAAACCTTGGGGCAGCCTCAACTAATGAAAAACTGTTTTTT. It codes for CASSQNLGAASTNEKLFF.

The V call is TRBV20-1, the J call TRBJ1-1; the D is unclear. The germline V gene encodes CDR1 DFQATT and CDR2 SNEGSKA (reference sequence). CDR3 length: 11 residues. Trimming removed 3 bases at V and 4 bases at J, with 6 bases between. The CDR3 loop is CSASSSTEAFF. CDR3 sequence (DNA): TGCAGTGCTAGCTCCTCCACTGAAGCTTTCTTT.

Comments on this clone: The sample carries other DNA sequences with the same CDR3. DNA for the CDR3: TGTGCCAGCAGTGAAGAGGGGGACTATGGCTACACCTTC. It yields the protein CASSEEGDYGYTF. The chain employs TRBV2 and TRBJ1-2; D perhaps matches TRBD1 (6 bases). The CDR3 contains 13 residues. The germline V and J ends were trimmed by 1 base and 3 bases, with 6 bases remaining between them. In germline, CDR1 is SNHLY, CDR2 FYNNEI.

The chain joins TRBV29-1 to TRBJ2-7; 7 bases line up with TRBD1. The CDR3 totals 13 residues. CDR1 and CDR2 from the germline V gene are SQVTM and ANQGSEA. V lost 4 bases, J lost 7 bases, and 10 bases stayed unmatched. The CDR3 DNA sequence: TGCAGCGTTGTGAACAGGGGTATTAATGAGCAGTACTTC. This encodes CSVVNRGINEQYF.

The CDR3 sequence is CASSRRTTSTDTQYF. The DNA for the CDR3 is TGTGCCAGCAGCCGACGGACTACTAGCACAGATACGCAGTATTTT. The V and J genes are TRBV13 and TRBJ2-3; D may be TRBD2 (6 bases). The germline gives CDR1 PRHDT, CDR2 FYEKMQ (reference sequence). V gave up 5 bases and J gave up 0 bases, with 12 bases separating them. This CDR3 region has 15 residues.

V is TRBV9 and J is TRBJ2-5, with a tentative D call TRBD1 (6 bases). Germline V gene sequence: CDR1 SGDLS, CDR2 YYNGEE. The CDR3 is 15 amino acids. V was cut by 5 bases and J by 4 bases, with 18 bases left in between. CDR3 nucleotides: TGTGCCAGCAGAACCGGGACACACCCCGGAGAGACCCAGTACTTC. Translation: CASRTGTHPGETQYF.

J is TRBJ2-3 and V is TRBV4-1; 12 bases align to TRBD2. The CDR3 covers 16 residues. CDR1 and CDR2 from the germline V gene are MGHRA and YSYEKL. V was pared by 4 bases and J by 3 bases, with 5 bases of the junction left unmatched. The CDR3 loop reads CASSLLAGGPTDTQYF. DNA of the CDR3: TGCGCCAGCAGCCTACTAGCGGGGGGCCCAACAGATACGCAGTATTTT.

This clone showed up just once. The chain employs TRBV15 and TRBJ1-6; TRBD1 matches 7 bases. The germline gives CDR1 LNHNV, CDR2 YYDKDF (reference sequence). CDR3 length: 16 amino acids. The J segment lost 6 bases and the V segment lost 1 base, leaving 6 bases of the junction unmatched. The CDR3 nucleotides read TGTGCCACCAGCAGAGGACAGGGCTTATCTAATTCACCCCTCCACTTT. Protein: CATSRGQGLSNSPLHF.

The CDR3: CATSTSNTEAFF. DNA of the CDR3: TGTGCCACCAGCACATCGAACACTGAAGCTTTCTTT. The chain has TRBV15 and TRBJ1-1; no definite D call. Looked up from germline, CDR1 is LNHNV and CDR2 is YYDKDF (reference sequence). CDR3 size: 12 residues. The V and J ends lost 4 bases and 1 base respectively, with 4 bases between them. Based on the CDR3 plus reference TRBV15 and TRBJ1-1, the full variable domain is DAMVIQNPRYQVTQFGKPVTLSCSQTLNHNVMYWYQQKSSQAPKLLFHYYDKDFNNEADTPDNFQSRRPNTSFCFLDIRSPGLGDTAMYLCATSTSNTEAFFGQGTRLTVV.

The rearrangement links TRBV9 to TRBJ2-1, with D perhaps matching TRBD1 (6 bases). The V end lost 1 base, the J end lost 5 bases, and 10 bases lay between the germline ends. The CDR3 length is 14 residues. The V gene's germline CDR1 is SGDLS and CDR2 YYNGEE. This chain's CDR3 is CASSVRQADNEQFF. The CDR3 DNA reads TGTGCCAGCAGCGTACGACAGGCGGACAATGAGCAGTTCTTC.

This chain joins TRBV14 and TRBJ2-2; TRBD2 agrees at 10 bases. Germline trimming cut 6 bases from V and 4 bases from J; bases unmatched to any gene: 5. Germline lookup yields CDR1 SGHDN and CDR2 FVKESK. CDR3 length: 15 residues. Written as DNA, the CDR3 is TGTGCCAGCAGGCCTAGCGGGGGAGGCACCGGGGAGCTGTTTTTT. It is translated as CASRPSGGGTGELFF.

The chain couples TRBV24-1 to TRBJ2-5; 14 nucleotides match TRBD2. V trimming: 4 bases; J trimming: 4 bases; junction bases outside the gene matches: 4. In germline, CDR1 is KGHDR, CDR2 SFDVKD. The CDR3 consists of 16 residues. The DNA for the CDR3 is TGTGCCACCAGTGACAAGACTAGCGGGGGGGCAGAGACCCAGTACTTC. Translation: CATSDKTSGGAETQYF.

This clone was seen just once. The rearrangement links TRBV7-2 to TRBJ2-2; 11 bases agree with TRBD2. The CDR3 consists of 15 residues. Trimming cost V 2 bases and J 6 bases; bases outside gene matches: 2. The germline V gene encodes CDR1 SGHTA and CDR2 FQGNSA. CDR3 in amino acids: CASSLIAGGPGELFF. The CDR3 DNA is TGTGCCAGCAGCTTAATAGCGGGGGGGCCCGGGGAGCTGTTTTTT.

The chain employs TRBV28 and TRBJ2-3, with TRBD2 identical over 14 bases. The CDR3 runs 17 residues. CDR1 and CDR2 (germline): MDHEN, SYDVKM. V lost 2 bases, J lost 7 bases, and 8 bases stayed unmatched. CDR3 region: CASSLGMTSGGANTQYF. In DNA, the CDR3 is TGTGCCAGCAGTTTAGGGATGACTAGCGGGGGGGCTAATACGCAGTATTTT.